A selection of T cell receptor beta chains follows, all from one sample in a study of CD8+ T cells in alopecia areata. The method was immunoSEQ multiplex PCR; TCRdb's version includes in-frame clones alone and lacks a portion of them. The sample shows about 180,000 clones, over 55% of them seen only once. The sequencing used CD4+ T cells sorted from blood, collected at week 0. Source of these receptors: a human donor with alopecia areata. CDR3s include the opening cysteine and the closing phenylalanine or tryptophan. D genes are given only for firm matches. Size is stated for part of the rows, as once, few or many counts, or as a class when the clone is expanded.

J gene	clone size	V gene	D gene	CDR3 DNA	CDR3 protein
TRBJ1-2	NA	TRBV15	NA	TGTGCCACCAGCAGAGGTATATCAGAGGGATCAGATGGCTACACCTTC	CATSRGISEGSDGYTF
TRBJ2-3	few	TRBV30	NA	TGTGCCTGGAGTGCTAAAGATACGCAGTATTTT	CAWSAKDTQYF
TRBJ2-3	NA	TRBV7-6	TRBD1	TGTGCCAGCAGCGGCGGACAGGCCCTCACAGATACGCAGTATTTT	CASSGGQALTDTQYF
TRBJ2-5	NA	TRBV11-2	TRBD2	TGTGCCAGCAGCTTAGTTAGCGGGGGGGAACAAGAGACCCAGTACTTC	CASSLVSGGEQETQYF
TRBJ2-1	few	TRBV7-9	NA	TGTGCCAGCAGCTTAGACGGGGATTCAGAGCTCTTC	CASSLDGDSELF
TRBJ1-6	few	TRBV4-1	NA	TGCGCCAGCAGCCAAGATTCCGACTTCTATAATTCACCCCTCCACTTT	CASSQDSDFYNSPLHF
TRBJ1-2	once	TRBV4-3	TRBD1	TGCGCCAGCAGCCAAACCGACAGGGATTCTATGGGCTACACCTTC	CASSQTDRDSMGYTF
TRBJ2-3	once	TRBV5-6	NA	TGTGCCAGCAGCCCCATGGGATCGACAGCCGGCACAGATACGCAGTATTTT	CASSPMGSTAGTDTQYF
TRBJ2-7	NA	TRBV6-5	NA	TGTGCCAGCAGTGTTTCTCTCAGTACACCGGAGCAGTACTTC	CASSVSLSTPEQYF
TRBJ2-3	NA	TRBV9	TRBD2	TGTGCCAGCAGCGTAGTAAGCGGGGCCTTGGTAGATACGCAGTATTTT	CASSVVSGALVDTQYF
TRBJ1-4	NA	TRBV29-1	TRBD1	TGCAGCGTTGATAGAGGGGGCACAGGAAAACTGTTTTTT	CSVDRGGTGKLFF
TRBJ2-7	NA	TRBV4-3	NA	TGCGCCAGCAGCCAAGACCCCTCGGGACCCCAGTACTTC	CASSQDPSGPQYF
TRBJ1-1	few	TRBV27	TRBD1	TGTGCCAGCAGCCTCGGGACAGGGGCCCTTAACACTGAAGCTTTCTTT	CASSLGTGALNTEAFF
TRBJ2-5	NA	TRBV30	NA	TGTGCCTGGAATGTCGTGTATGGAGAGACCCAGTACTTC	CAWNVVYGETQYF
TRBJ1-2	NA	TRBV7-2	TRBD1	TGTGCCAGCAGCAGGGGGCTCAACTATGGCTACACCTTC	CASSRGLNYGYTF
TRBJ2-6	NA	TRBV7-3	TRBD2	TGTGCCAGCAGCTCGGGACTAGCCCCCTCTGGGGCCAACGTCCTGACTTTC	CASSSGLAPSGANVLTF
TRBJ2-6	NA	TRBV29-1	NA	TGCAGCGTTGAGGAGGTCGGAATTTCTGGGGCCAACGTCCTGACTTTC	CSVEEVGISGANVLTF
TRBJ1-4	few	TRBV25-1	NA	TGTGCCAGCTCTCATATCGACAGGTCGCAAGGGCAACTGTTTTTT	CASSHIDRSQGQLFF
TRBJ2-5	NA	TRBV5-1	NA	TGCGCCAGCAGAAGTTCGGGGGGCGCGGTAAGAGAGACCCAGTACTTC	CASRSSGGAVRETQYF
TRBJ2-5	NA	TRBV29-1	NA	TGCAGCGTTGTGGCTGGTTACCGAGAGACCCAGTACTTC	CSVVAGYRETQYF
TRBJ1-2	NA	TRBV6-5	TRBD1	TGTGCCAGCAGGATGGGGACAGGAAACTATGGCTACACCTTC	CASRMGTGNYGYTF
TRBJ1-4	NA	TRBV7-2	NA	TGTGCCAGCAGCATGGGGGAGACGAAACTGTTTTTT	CASSMGETKLFF
TRBJ2-7	NA	TRBV18	TRBD2	TGTGCCAGCTCACCACCGATTAGCGGGGGACCCTACGAGCAGTACTTC	CASSPPISGGPYEQYF
TRBJ2-1	NA	TRBV29-1	TRBD1	TGCAGCGGGCGACAGGGTTTCGGTGAGCAGTTCTTC	CSGRQGFGEQFF
TRBJ2-7	few	TRBV29-1	NA	TGCAGCGTGTGGGGTCGGACGGGTTACGAGCAGTACTTC	CSVWGRTGYEQYF
TRBJ2-3	NA	TRBV2	NA	TGTGCCAGCAGGAGGGAGGCGGGGTCCGGCAGTACGCAGTATTTT	CASRREAGSGSTQYF
TRBJ2-6	few	TRBV30	NA	TGTGCCTGGAGTGACGGACAGCCAGGAGGGGCCAACGTCCTGACTTTC	CAWSDGQPGGANVLTF
TRBJ1-2	NA	TRBV2	NA	TGTGCCAGCAGTGAACAGGGTAACTATGGCTACACCTTC	CASSEQGNYGYTF
TRBJ2-7	NA	TRBV6-5	NA	TGTGCCAGCAGTTACTCAAATGCGGGTGGGTACGAGCAGTACTTC	CASSYSNAGGYEQYF
TRBJ2-3	NA	TRBV7-2	NA	TGTGCCAGCAGCCCCTCAGTGCGGACAGATACGCAGTATTTT	CASSPSVRTDTQYF
TRBJ1-5	NA	TRBV27	NA	TGTGCCAGCAGGGGCGGAAATCAGCCCCAGCATTTT	CASRGGNQPQHF
TRBJ1-2	NA	TRBV7-2	NA	TGTGCCAGCAGCCAAAATACATATGGCTACACCTTC	CASSQNTYGYTF
TRBJ2-6	NA	TRBV7-3	NA	TGTGCCAGCAGCTCCGATGTCTCTGGGGCCAACGTCCTGACTTTC	CASSSDVSGANVLTF
TRBJ2-2	NA	TRBV6-6	NA	TGTGCCAGCAGTCGAACCGGGGAGCTGTTTTTT	CASSRTGELFF
TRBJ2-1	few	TRBV29-1	NA	TGCAGCGGATCATTTGATGAGCAGTTCTTC	CSGSFDEQFF
TRBJ2-7	NA	TRBV7-2	NA	TGTGCCAGCAGCTTAGACGGGGGCTACGAGCAGTACTTC	CASSLDGGYEQYF
TRBJ2-3	NA	TRBV15	TRBD1	TGTGCCACCAGCAGCGGACAGGGTGGAACAGATACGCAGTATTTT	CATSSGQGGTDTQYF
TRBJ2-6	few	TRBV2	NA	TGTGCCAGCAGCCCAACGGGGTCTGGGGCCAACGTCCTGACTTTC	CASSPTGSGANVLTF
TRBJ1-1	few	TRBV29-1	NA	TGCAGCGTTGTCCCCACAAGTGAAGCTTTCTTT	CSVVPTSEAFF
TRBJ2-5	NA	TRBV30	TRBD2	TGTGCCTGCTCTAGCGGGGGGGCCGGGACCCAGTACTTC	CACSSGGAGTQYF
TRBJ2-7	NA	TRBV7-2	NA	TGTGCCAGCAGCTTGGGACTTGTCTCCTACGAGCAGTACTTC	CASSLGLVSYEQYF
TRBJ2-1	few	TRBV5-1	TRBD2	TGCGCCAGCAGCCCCTTCGGGGGGGTCAGAGACAATGAGCAGTTCTTC	CASSPFGGVRDNEQFF
TRBJ2-1	once	TRBV14	NA	TGTGCCAGCAGTCAGGGGGGTGAGCAGTTCTTC	CASSQGGEQFF
TRBJ2-7	NA	TRBV7-8	NA	TGTGCCAGCAGCCAGAACGACTACGAGCAGTACTTC	CASSQNDYEQYF
TRBJ1-1	NA	TRBV29-1	NA	TGCAGCGTTGACAGGGGGAACACTGAAGCTTTCTTT	CSVDRGNTEAFF
TRBJ2-5	NA	TRBV5-1	TRBD1	TGCGCCAGCAGCGAGACGACAGGGATCCAAGAGACCCAGTACTTC	CASSETTGIQETQYF
TRBJ1-2	NA	TRBV5-4	NA	TGTGCCAGCAGCTTGGATGAGGGAGGCTATGGCTACACCTTC	CASSLDEGGYGYTF
TRBJ1-1	NA	TRBV7-3	NA	TGTGCCAGCAGCTTTAGCGACGGGTTGTCCGAAGCTTTCTTT	CASSFSDGLSEAFF
TRBJ1-2	NA	TRBV30	NA	TGTGCCTGGAGTGAGGACAGACACTTTTTCTTC	CAWSEDRHFFF
TRBJ1-5	NA	TRBV6-5	TRBD1	TGTGCCAGCAGCGTAACAGGGGATCAGCCCCAGCATTTT	CASSVTGDQPQHF
TRBJ2-5	NA	TRBV27	NA	TGTGCCAGCAGCAAGACGGATTCACCCCAGTACTTC	CASSKTDSPQYF
TRBJ1-2	many	TRBV9	NA	TGTGCCAGCAGCGGGAGGCGCGACTATGGCTACACCTTC	CASSGRRDYGYTF
TRBJ1-2	NA	TRBV5-1	TRBD1	TGCGCCAGCACGGTACAGGGGGACTATGGCTACACCTTC	CASTVQGDYGYTF
TRBJ2-7	NA	TRBV6-5	NA	TGTGCCAGCGGTAGGCAAACCTACGAGCAGTACTTC	CASGRQTYEQYF